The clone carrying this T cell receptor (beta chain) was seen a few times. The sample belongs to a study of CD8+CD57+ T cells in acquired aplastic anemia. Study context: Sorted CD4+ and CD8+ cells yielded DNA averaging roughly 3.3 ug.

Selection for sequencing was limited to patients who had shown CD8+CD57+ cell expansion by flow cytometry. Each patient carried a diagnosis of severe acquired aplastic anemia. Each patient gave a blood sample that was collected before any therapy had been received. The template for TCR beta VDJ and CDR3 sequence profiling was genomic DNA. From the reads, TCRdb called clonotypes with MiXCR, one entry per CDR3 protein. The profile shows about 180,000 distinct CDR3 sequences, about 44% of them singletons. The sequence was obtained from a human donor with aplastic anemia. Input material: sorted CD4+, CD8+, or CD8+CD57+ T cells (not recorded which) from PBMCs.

For the CDR3, the DNA is TGTGCCATCAGTGAGTCCGGGGAGGCAGATACGCAGTATTTT. It yields the protein CAISESGEADTQYF. This chain joins TRBV10-3 and TRBJ2-3; possibly TRBD2 for D (6 bases). Trimming stripped 0 bases from V and 4 bases from J, with 8 bases between. CDR1 is ENHRY and CDR2 is SYGVKD in the germline V gene. The CDR3 covers 14 residues.